Listed here is a single T cell receptor (beta chain). This sample was included in a study of T cells in localized non-small cell lung cancer. The CDR3 runs 15 residues. The V gene end was trimmed by 1 base and the J gene end by 3 bases; junction bases not matched to a gene: 4. Germline CDR1 is MGHRA and CDR2 is YSYEKL. Profiling relied on immunoSEQ multiplex PCR, and the TCRdb table lists in-frame clones only, not all of them. The sample shows more than 45,000 clones, 86% of them seen only once. Source: peripheral blood, taken before any cancer treatment. The chain links TRBV4-1 to TRBJ2-7; 9 bases fit TRBD2. This TCR was recovered from a male donor aged 60 or over with stage III squamous cell lung carcinoma. The CDR3 protein is CASSQAGLAVYEQYF. CDR3 nucleotides: TGCGCCAGCAGCCAAGCGGGACTAGCAGTCTACGAGCAGTACTTC.